Following are 10 T cell receptor beta chains from one sample sequenced in a study of regulatory T cells in long-lasting Graves disease. Time point given: newly diagnosed GD, antithyroid drugs for less than 3 months. RNA extracted from PBMCs served as the sequencing template. CDR3-region Arm-PCR and iRepertoire HTBI primers produced the TCR beta libraries. MiXCR, run by TCRdb on the multiplex PCR reads, gives a single entry per CDR3 protein. The repertoire includes over 500,000 distinct CDR3 sequences, about 16% of them detected once, and approximately 12% sits in the top ten. These same data were also listed under a study on T cells in Graves' hyperthyroidism and ophthalmopathy.

Material: peripheral blood mononuclear cells (PBMCs), obtained at new diagnosis, from a patient treated with antithyroid drugs. The source is a man in his late teens or twenties with Graves disease.

CDR3 sequence (DNA): TGTGCCAGCAGCTTATCCCCGGTTACGAATGGGACAGATACGCAGTATTTT. Its protein is CASSLSPVTNGTDTQYF. The V gene is TRBV7-3, the J gene TRBJ2-3; D gene ambiguous. The V end lost 2 bases, the J end lost 3 bases, and 18 bases lay between the germline ends. There are 17 residues in the CDR3. Per the germline V gene, CDR1 is SGHTA and CDR2 is FQGTGA.

The rearrangement joins TRBV6-1 to TRBJ1-5; D uncertain. The V gene lost 7 bases and the J gene lost 3 bases, with 10 bases spanning the gap. The CDR3 totals 13 residues. Per germline, CDR1 MNHNS and CDR2 SASEGT. CDR3 nucleotides: TGTGCCAGCAAAGACACCTTCAATCAGCCCCAGCATTTT. It specifies CASKDTFNQPQHF.

This clonotype was counted only a few times. The rearrangement uses TRBV20-1 and TRBJ2-2; D is ambiguous. Trimming removed 3 bases from V and 2 bases from J, with 10 bases in between. CDR3 length: 14 residues. Germline V gene sequence: CDR1 DFQATT, CDR2 SNEGSKA (reference sequence). The CDR3 loop is CSASKGGNTGELFF. For the CDR3, the DNA is TGCAGTGCTAGTAAGGGCGGTAACACCGGGGAGCTGTTTTTT.

This clonotype was seen at least ten times. For the CDR3, the DNA is TGTGCCAGCAGCGGTGCCGACCTTGCTCCCGAGCAGTACTTC. Translating it yields CASSGADLAPEQYF. The chain is built from TRBV7-9 and TRBJ2-7; D is unresolved. Germline V CDR1 and CDR2: SEHNR, FQNEAQ (reference sequence). The CDR3 has 14 residues. V was trimmed by 5 bases and J by 6 bases, leaving 17 bases between them.

CDR3 amino acids: CASSRRDGFYEQYF. The CDR3 DNA reads as TGTGCCAGCAGTCGTCGGGACGGATTCTACGAGCAGTACTTC. The V call is TRBV27, the J call TRBJ2-7, with D possibly called TRBD1 or TRBD2 (5 bases each). The CDR3 length is 14 residues. Germline V lookup: CDR1 MNHEY, CDR2 SMNVEV (reference sequence). Trimming removed 5 bases at V and 3 bases at J, with 14 bases between.

The chain carries TRBV30 and TRBJ2-7; 11 nucleotides line up with TRBD2. This CDR3 has 13 amino acids. The ends lost 8 bases at V and 2 bases at J; junction bases unmatched: 5. CDR1 is GTSNPN, CDR2 SVGIG, per germline (reference sequence). CDR3 residues: CAVETSGAYEQYF. In DNA form, the CDR3 reads TGTGCCGTCGAGACTAGCGGGGCCTACGAGCAGTACTTC.

The chain links TRBV27 to TRBJ2-7; TRBD1 might be the D (6 bases). V shed 4 bases and J shed 3 bases, with 16 bases lying between them. Germline V gene lookup returns CDR1 MNHEY and CDR2 SMNVEV (reference sequence). The CDR3 has 15 amino acids. The CDR3 bases are TGTGCCAGCAGTTCCGCATTGGGGGCTTACTACGAGCAGTACTTC. Translation: CASSSALGAYYEQYF.

Points on this clonotype: The germline gene is not matched at one end of the junction; a read error may be the cause. This rearrangement joins TRBV12-3 or TRBV12-4 to TRBJ1-2, with D perhaps matching TRBD1 (6 bases). The CDR3 has 13 residues. CDR3 protein: CASSSGQNYGHTF. The CDR3 DNA reads TGTGCCAGCAGCAGTGGACAGAACTATGGCCACACCTTC.

There are many counts of this clonotype. The chain is built from TRBV11-2 and TRBJ2-1; D may be TRBD2 (7 bases). V was pared by 8 bases and J by 5 bases, with 22 bases between. CDR3 length equals 16 residues. CDR1 and CDR2 from the germline V gene are SGHAT and FQNNGV. The CDR3 sequence: CASERGAGVVNNEQFF. The CDR3 DNA is TGTGCCAGCGAGAGGGGGGCGGGAGTAGTAAACAATGAGCAGTTCTTC.

This clonotype was counted a single time. Without the conserved terminal phenylalanine or tryptophan, this CDR3 likely stems from a read error. The chain combines TRBV9 with TRBJ1-1; no definite D call. Germline values: CDR1 SGDLS, CDR2 YYNGEE. The germline V and J ends were trimmed by 1 base and 6 bases, with 16 bases remaining between them. The CDR3 runs to 15 residues. The CDR3 reads CASSVYPGQLSEAFL. For the CDR3, the DNA is TGTGCCAGCAGCGTATACCCTGGGCAGTTATCTGAAGCTTTCCTT.